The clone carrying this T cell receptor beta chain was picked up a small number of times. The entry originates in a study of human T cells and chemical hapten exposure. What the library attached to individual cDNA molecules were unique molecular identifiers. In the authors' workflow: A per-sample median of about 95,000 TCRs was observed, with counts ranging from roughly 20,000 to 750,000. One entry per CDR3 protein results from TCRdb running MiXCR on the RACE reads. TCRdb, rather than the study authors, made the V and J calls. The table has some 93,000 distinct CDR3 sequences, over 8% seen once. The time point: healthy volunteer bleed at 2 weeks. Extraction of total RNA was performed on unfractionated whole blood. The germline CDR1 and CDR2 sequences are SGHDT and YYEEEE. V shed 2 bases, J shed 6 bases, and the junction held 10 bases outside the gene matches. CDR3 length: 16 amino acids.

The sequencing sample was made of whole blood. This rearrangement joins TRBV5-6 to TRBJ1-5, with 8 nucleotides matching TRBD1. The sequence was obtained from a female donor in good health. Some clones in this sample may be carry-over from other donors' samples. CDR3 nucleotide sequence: TGTGCCAGCAGCTTTCCCGGGACAGGCCTCCCTCAGCCCCAGCATTTT. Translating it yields CASSFPGTGLPQPQHF.